The next 13 T cell receptor beta chains were all read from a single sample in a study of cytomegalovirus exposure and HLA in healthy donors. The PCR used 60 Vbeta and 13 Jbeta primers. This table comes from immunoSEQ multiplex PCR, and its TCRdb copy is limited to in-frame clones, with some not included. Among 150,000 to 200,000 clones listed, around 75% were seen once. Sequencing was carried out using PBMCs. The receptors come from a woman aged 50 to 65 in good health and CMV-seropositive.

The chain couples TRBV15 to TRBJ2-2; D ambiguous. This CDR3 is built from 13 residues. Germline V lookup: CDR1 LNHNV, CDR2 YYDKDF (reference sequence). The V end was cut by 0 bases, the J end by 6 bases, with 5 bases between. The CDR3, as DNA: TGTGCCACCAGCAGAGATTTATCCGGGGAGCTGTTTTTT. Residues: CATSRDLSGELFF.

As for this clone: This sample also contains other DNA sequences that code for the same CDR3. This rearrangement joins TRBV18 to TRBJ2-7; 10 bases fit TRBD1. The CDR3 consists of 14 residues. CDR1 KGHSH and CDR2 LQKENI come from the germline V gene. The V and J ends lost 3 bases and 2 bases, in that order; junction bases with no gene match: 1. The CDR3 spells CASSPDRGPYEQYF. The DNA of the CDR3 is TGTGCCAGCTCACCCGACAGGGGGCCCTACGAGCAGTACTTC.

Regarding this clone: A junction boundary mismatches the germline segment, possibly from a read error. Other DNA sequences in the sample encode the same CDR3. The chain uses TRBV19 and TRBJ2-2; TRBD1 matches 8 bases. The CDR3 has 15 amino acids. Germline V gene lookup returns CDR1 LNHDA and CDR2 SQIVND (reference sequence). The CDR3 protein is CASSITGGNTGELFF. CDR3 DNA: TGTGCCAGTAGTATCACAGGGGGAAACACCGGAGAGCTGTTTTTT. Filled out from reference TRBV19 and TRBJ2-2, the complete variable domain reads DGGITQSPKYLFRKEGQNVTLSCEQNLNHDAMYWYRQDPGQGLRLIYYSQIVNDFQKGDIAEGYSVSREKKESFPLTVTSAQKNPTAFYLCASSITGGNTGELFFGEGSRLTVL.

The CDR3 here is CASSQMGTSGAQETQYF. In DNA form, the CDR3 reads TGCGCCAGCAGCCAAATGGGCACTAGCGGGGCGCAAGAGACCCAGTACTTC. V is TRBV4-1 and J is TRBJ2-5; 10 bases fit TRBD2. Germline V gene data show CDR1 as MGHRA and CDR2 as YSYEKL. Trimming took 2 bases from V and 2 from J; bases not matched to a gene: 8. The CDR3 totals 17 residues.

V and J are TRBV7-9 and TRBJ2-2; TRBD2 might be the D (5 bases). Germline CDR1 reads SEHNR; CDR2 reads FQNEAQ (reference sequence). V was cut by 7 bases and J by 4 bases, with 13 bases left in between. The CDR3 totals 14 residues. CDR3 sequence reads: CASTSSYLTGELFF. CDR3 bases: TGTGCCAGCACCTCTAGCTACCTCACCGGGGAGCTGTTTTTT.

This clone has more than one count but fewer than ten. The J gene is TRBJ1-4, the V gene TRBV7-8; the D gene is possibly TRBD1 (5 bases). Trimming stripped 10 bases from V and 8 bases from J, with 26 bases between. The CDR3 is 16 residues long. Germline CDR1 reads SGHVS; CDR2 reads FQNEAQ. The CDR3: CATTGIWGGKGEKLFF. CDR3 DNA: TGTGCCACCACTGGGATCTGGGGCGGAAAAGGAGAAAAACTGTTTTTT.

This clone has at least ten counts. V and J are TRBV5-1 and TRBJ1-1, with D hard to call. The ends were cut back, 0 bases at V and 1 base at J, with 7 bases in the middle. Looked up from germline, CDR1 is SGHRS and CDR2 is YFSETQ. The CDR3 covers 14 residues. CDR3 nucleotide sequence: TGCGCCAGCAGCTTGGGACACGAGAACACTGAAGCTTTCTTT. This encodes CASSLGHENTEAFF.

Concerning this clone: One junction end disagrees with the germline gene, perhaps due to a read error. This chain links TRBV7-9 with TRBJ2-7, with 7 bases matching TRBD1. The CDR3 contains 15 residues. Per germline, CDR1 SEHNR and CDR2 FQNEAQ (reference sequence). The CDR3 here is CSSSLRVTGNYEQYF. CDR3 DNA sequence: TGTTCCAGCAGCTTAAGAGTGACAGGGAATTACGAGCAGTACTTC.

The chain carries TRBV19 and TRBJ2-5; the match to TRBD1 covers 7 bases. CDR3 length equals 14 residues. CDR1 is LNHDA and CDR2 is SQIVND in the germline V gene (reference sequence). V was clipped by 4 bases and J by 5 bases; unmatched bases: 7. This CDR3 is CASSKQGLTETQYF. DNA of the CDR3: TGTGCCAGTAGTAAACAGGGGCTCACGGAGACCCAGTACTTC.

The J gene is TRBJ2-7, the V gene TRBV15; 9 bases align to TRBD1. V lost 0 bases and J lost 11; bases outside the gene matches: 8. The CDR3 consists of 14 residues. CDR1 is LNHNV, CDR2 YYDKDF, per germline (reference sequence). The CDR3 nucleotides read TGTGCCACCAGCAGAGAGATTGCGGGACAGGGAAAGTACTTC. Its protein is CATSREIAGQGKYF. Drawing the rest from reference TRBV15 and TRBJ2-7, the complete variable domain is DAMVIQNPRYQVTQFGKPVTLSCSQTLNHNVMYWYQQKSSQAPKLLFHYYDKDFNNEADTPDNFQSRRPNTSFCFLDIRSPGLGDTAMYLCATSREIAGQGKYFGPGTRLTVT.

The chain combines TRBV5-1 with TRBJ2-3; a weak D match, TRBD1 (5 bases). The CDR3 consists of 14 residues. V was cut by 1 base and J by 5 bases, with 11 bases left in between. Germline-derived CDR1 and CDR2 are SGHRS and YFSETQ. The CDR3 DNA sequence: TGCGCCAGCAGCTTGTGGCAGGGCGGAGATACGCAGTATTTT. This gives the protein CASSLWQGGDTQYF. Variable domain in full (rest from reference TRBV5-1 and TRBJ2-3): KAGVTQTPRYLIKTRGQQVTLSCSPISGHRSVSWYQQTPGQGLQFLFEYFSETQRNKGNFPGRFSGRQFSNSRSEMNVSTLELGDSALYLCASSLWQGGDTQYFGPGTRLTVL.

This clone was observed a few times. The same CDR3 is also encoded by other DNA sequences in this sample. The CDR3 bases are TGTGCCAGCAGCTTAAGAGGGAACACTGAAGCTTTCTTT. Amino acid sequence: CASSLRGNTEAFF. V gene TRBV11-2 combines with J gene TRBJ1-1, with D uncertain. The CDR3 consists of 13 residues. Germline assignment: CDR1 SGHAT and CDR2 FQNNGV. The V end was cut by 2 bases, the J end by 1 base, with 5 bases between. The whole variable domain, filled in from reference TRBV11-2 and TRBJ1-1, reads EAGVAQSPRYKIIEKRQSVAFWCNPISGHATLYWYQQILGQGPKLLIQFQNNGVVDDSQLPKDRFSAERLKGVDSTLKIQPAKLEDSAVYLCASSLRGNTEAFFGQGTRLTVV.

A word on this clone: Germline is not matched at one junction end, which may reflect a read error. The chain couples TRBV7-9 to TRBJ2-7, with D perhaps matching TRBD1 (5 bases). The CDR3 totals 12 residues. Looked up from germline, CDR1 is SEHNR and CDR2 is FQNEAQ (reference sequence). In nucleotides, the CDR3 is TGTTCCAGCAGTCGACAGCCGTACGAGCAGTACTTC. Translation gives CSSSRQPYEQYF.